One sample yielded the 5 T cell receptor beta chains listed below, sequenced in a study of T cells in Graves' hyperthyroidism and ophthalmopathy. Researchers took RNA transcripts and amplified the TCR beta CDR3 regions from them. With the HTBI primer set, the TCR CDR3 went through a first round of RT-PCR. Each CDR3 protein gets one entry after TCRdb re-called the multiplex PCR reads with MiXCR. There are roughly 300,000 distinct CDR3 sequences in the sample; roughly 13% occur only once, and 20% to 25% lies in the top ten. Sequenced input: blood. All receptors come from a woman aged 25-40 years with Graves' hyperthyroidism.

A note on this clonotype: Just one base apart from a much larger clone, this may be a read error. The V gene is TRBV7-9, the J gene TRBJ2-1, with TRBD1 identical over 11 bases. Germline loops: CDR1 SEHNR, CDR2 FQNEAQ (reference sequence). The CDR3 is 16 amino acids. CDR3 amino acids: CASSPRTGGSHNEQFF. As DNA, the CDR3 is TGTGCCAGCAGCCCGAGGACAGGGGGCTCCCACAATGAGCAGTTCTTC.

This clonotype showed up many times. The V gene is TRBV2, the J gene TRBJ1-2; perhaps TRBD1 as D (6 bases). The CDR3 consists of 12 residues. Germline V gene data show CDR1 as SNHLY and CDR2 as FYNNEI. V was trimmed by 2 bases and J by 8 bases, leaving 9 bases between them. The CDR3 is CASSERGDGYTF. The CDR3 bases are TGTGCCAGCAGTGAAAGGGGGGACGGCTACACCTTC.

This clonotype was seen a few times. The V gene is TRBV12-3 or TRBV12-4, the J gene TRBJ1-2; D ambiguous. V was pared by 2 bases and J by 0 bases, with 10 bases between. The CDR3 runs to 15 residues. CDR3 DNA: TGTGCCAGCAGTTTATTGGGCCGCTCTAACTATGGCTACACCTTC. This codes for CASSLLGRSNYGYTF.

This clonotype occurred many times. The rearrangement joins TRBV20-1 to TRBJ2-1, with 11 bases fitting TRBD2. The CDR3 consists of 16 residues. Germline V gives CDR1 DFQATT, CDR2 SNEGSKA (reference sequence). V trimming: 6 bases; J trimming: 5 bases; junction bases outside the gene matches: 12. The CDR3 sequence: CSARALGTSGHNEQFF. Here the CDR3 DNA reads TGCAGTGCCAGGGCCCTAGGGACTAGCGGACACAATGAGCAGTTCTTC.

The rearrangement uses TRBV5-1 and TRBJ2-1; 11 nucleotides line up with TRBD2. The CDR3 spans 14 residues. The trim removed 7 bases at V and 4 bases at J, leaving 4 bases unmatched. Germline CDR1 and CDR2: SGHRS and YFSETQ. The CDR3: CASQLAGVYNEQFF. As DNA, the CDR3 is TGCGCCAGCCAACTAGCGGGAGTATACAATGAGCAGTTCTTC.